The sequence of this T cell receptor beta chain was determined in a study of cytomegalovirus exposure and HLA in healthy donors. Looking at the study overall: A prior analysis found some 110 million unique TCR beta sequences from approximately 200 million T cells. Notes on the study in general: CMV serostatus was the sole immune exposure data available.

With 60 Vbeta and 13 Jbeta primers, the PCR was carried out. Assay: immunoSEQ multiplex PCR; the TCRdb copy retains only in-frame clones and omits some. The repertoire has more than 15,000 clones, about 70% of them found once; the top ten carry around 3.4%. This clone came up a few times. Its antigen is not known. This CDR3 contains 15 residues. Germline V CDR1 and CDR2: MNHEY, SVGAGI. Trimming left V 6 bases short and J 6 bases short, with 18 bases between. The rearrangement uses TRBV6-5 and TRBJ1-5, with D possibly matching TRBD1 (6 bases). This receptor was identified in a young man in good health and CMV-seronegative. Sequencing used PBMCs. The CDR3 region has the DNA TGTGCCAGCAGCTCTACAGGGATAGAGAGTCAGCCCCAGCATTTT. It is translated as CASSSTGIESQPQHF.